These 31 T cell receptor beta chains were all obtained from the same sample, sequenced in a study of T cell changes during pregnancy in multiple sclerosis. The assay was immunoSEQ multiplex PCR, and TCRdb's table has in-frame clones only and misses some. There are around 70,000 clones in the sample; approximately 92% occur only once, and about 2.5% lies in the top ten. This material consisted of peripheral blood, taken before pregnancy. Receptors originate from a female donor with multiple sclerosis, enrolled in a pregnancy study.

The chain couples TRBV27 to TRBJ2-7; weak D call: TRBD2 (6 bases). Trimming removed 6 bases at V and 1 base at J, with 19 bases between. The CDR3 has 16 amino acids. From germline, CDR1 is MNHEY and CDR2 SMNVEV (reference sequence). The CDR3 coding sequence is TGTGCCAGCAGGAGGAAGGTCGGGACTTCATCCTACGAGCAGTACTTC. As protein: CASRRKVGTSSYEQYF.

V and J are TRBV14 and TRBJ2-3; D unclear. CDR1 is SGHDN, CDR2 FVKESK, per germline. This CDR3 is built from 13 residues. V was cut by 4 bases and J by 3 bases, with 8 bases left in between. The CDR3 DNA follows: TGTGCCAGCAGCCGTTTCGGTACAGATACGCAGTATTTT. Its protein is CASSRFGTDTQYF.

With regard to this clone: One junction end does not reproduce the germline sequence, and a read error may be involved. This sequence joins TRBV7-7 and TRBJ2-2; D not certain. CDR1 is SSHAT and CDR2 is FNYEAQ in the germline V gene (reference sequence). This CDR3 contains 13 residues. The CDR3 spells CASSLTYTGELFF. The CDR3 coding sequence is TGTGCTAGCAGCTTGACATACACCGGGGAGCTGTTTTTT.

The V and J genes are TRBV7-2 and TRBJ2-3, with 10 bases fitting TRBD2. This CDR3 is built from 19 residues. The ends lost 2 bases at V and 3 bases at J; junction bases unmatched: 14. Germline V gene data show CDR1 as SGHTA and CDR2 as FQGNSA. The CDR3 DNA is TGTGCCAGCAGCTTAAGGGTCGGCGAAGCGGGAGGGCCGACAGATACGCAGTATTTT. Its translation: CASSLRVGEAGGPTDTQYF.

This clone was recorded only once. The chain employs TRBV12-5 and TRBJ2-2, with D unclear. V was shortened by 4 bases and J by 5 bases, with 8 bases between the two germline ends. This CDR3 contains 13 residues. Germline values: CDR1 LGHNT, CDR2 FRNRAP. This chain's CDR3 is CASGSSRTGELFF. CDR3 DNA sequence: TGTGCTAGTGGTTCCTCTAGGACCGGGGAGCTGTTTTTT.

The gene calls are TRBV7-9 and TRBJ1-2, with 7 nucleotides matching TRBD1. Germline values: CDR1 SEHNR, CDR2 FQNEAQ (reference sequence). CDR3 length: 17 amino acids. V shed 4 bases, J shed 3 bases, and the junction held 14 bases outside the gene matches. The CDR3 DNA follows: TGTGCCAGCAGCTCCTACCCGGACAGGACCTGGGACTATGGCTACACCTTC. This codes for CASSSYPDRTWDYGYTF. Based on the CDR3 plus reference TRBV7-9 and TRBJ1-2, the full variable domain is DTGVSQNPRHKITKRGQNVTFRCDPISEHNRLYWYRQTLGQGPEFLTYFQNEAQLEKSRLLSDRFSAERPKGSFSTLEIQRTEQGDSAMYLCASSSYPDRTWDYGYTFGSGTRLTVV.

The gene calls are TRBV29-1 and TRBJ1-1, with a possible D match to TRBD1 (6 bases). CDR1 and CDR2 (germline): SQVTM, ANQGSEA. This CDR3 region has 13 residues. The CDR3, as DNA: TGCAACGTAACCGGGACAACGAACACTGAAGCTTTCTTT. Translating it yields CNVTGTTNTEAFF.

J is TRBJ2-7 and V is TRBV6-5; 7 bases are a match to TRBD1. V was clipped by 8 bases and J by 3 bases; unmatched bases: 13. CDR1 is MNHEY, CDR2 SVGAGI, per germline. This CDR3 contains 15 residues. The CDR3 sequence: CASCPEGASLYEQYF. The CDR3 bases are TGTGCCAGCTGCCCCGAGGGGGCCTCCCTCTACGAGCAGTACTTC.

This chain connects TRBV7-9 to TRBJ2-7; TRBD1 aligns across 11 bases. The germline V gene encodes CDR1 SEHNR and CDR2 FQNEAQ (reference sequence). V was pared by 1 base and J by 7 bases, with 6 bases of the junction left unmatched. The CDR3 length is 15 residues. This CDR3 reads CASSLVGQGAGEQYF. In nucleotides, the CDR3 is TGTGCCAGCAGCTTAGTTGGACAGGGGGCGGGGGAGCAGTACTTC.

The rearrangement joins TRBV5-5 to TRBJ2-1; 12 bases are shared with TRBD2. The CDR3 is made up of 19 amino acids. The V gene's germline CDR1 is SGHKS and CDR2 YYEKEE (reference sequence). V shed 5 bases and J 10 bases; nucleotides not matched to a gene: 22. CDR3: CASSLGSLGLAGGPREQFF. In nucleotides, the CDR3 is TGTGCCAGCAGTCTGGGATCCCTTGGGCTAGCGGGAGGGCCTCGAGAGCAGTTCTTC. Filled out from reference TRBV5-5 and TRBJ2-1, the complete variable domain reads DAGVTQSPTHLIKTRGQQVTLRCSPISGHKSVSWYQQVLGQGPQFIFQYYEKEERGRGNFPDRFSARQFPNYSSELNVNALLLGDSALYLCASSLGSLGLAGGPREQFFGPGTRLTVL.

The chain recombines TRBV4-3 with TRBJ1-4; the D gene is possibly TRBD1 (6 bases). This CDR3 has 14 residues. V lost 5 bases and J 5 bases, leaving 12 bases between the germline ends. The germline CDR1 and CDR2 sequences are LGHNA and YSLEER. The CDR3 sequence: CASSSDSQNEKLFF. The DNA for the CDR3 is TGCGCCAGCAGCTCGGACAGTCAGAATGAAAAACTGTTTTTT.

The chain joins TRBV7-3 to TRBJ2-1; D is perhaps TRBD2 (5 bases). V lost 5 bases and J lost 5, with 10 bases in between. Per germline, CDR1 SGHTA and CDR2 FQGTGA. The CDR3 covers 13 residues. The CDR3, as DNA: TGTGCCAGCAGCCTAGGACTGGACAATGAGCAGTTCTTC. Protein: CASSLGLDNEQFF.

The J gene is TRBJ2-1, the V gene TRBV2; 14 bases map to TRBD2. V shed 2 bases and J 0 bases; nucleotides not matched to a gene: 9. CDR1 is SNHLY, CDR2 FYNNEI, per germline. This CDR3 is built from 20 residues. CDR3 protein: CASSEKGLAGALSSYNEQFF. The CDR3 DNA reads TGTGCCAGCAGTGAAAAGGGACTAGCGGGAGCGTTGAGCTCCTACAATGAGCAGTTCTTC.

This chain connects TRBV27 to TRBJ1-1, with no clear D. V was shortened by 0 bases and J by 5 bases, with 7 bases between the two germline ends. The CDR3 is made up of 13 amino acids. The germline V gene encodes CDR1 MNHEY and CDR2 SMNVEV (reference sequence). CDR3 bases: TGTGCCAGCAGTTTATCGGCCGGGACTGAAGCTTTCTTT. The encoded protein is CASSLSAGTEAFF.

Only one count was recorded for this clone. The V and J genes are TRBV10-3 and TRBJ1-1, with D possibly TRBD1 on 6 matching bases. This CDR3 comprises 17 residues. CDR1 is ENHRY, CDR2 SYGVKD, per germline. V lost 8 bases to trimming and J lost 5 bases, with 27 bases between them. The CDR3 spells CAIRPLPGAAGGTEAFF. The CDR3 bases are TGTGCCATCCGACCCCTTCCAGGGGCCGCCGGGGGGACTGAAGCTTTCTTT.

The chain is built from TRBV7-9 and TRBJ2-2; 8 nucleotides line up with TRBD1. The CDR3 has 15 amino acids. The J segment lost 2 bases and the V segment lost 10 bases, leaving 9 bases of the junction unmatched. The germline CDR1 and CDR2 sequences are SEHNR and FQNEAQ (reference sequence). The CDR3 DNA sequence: TGTGCCACCGCCGGGCCAGGGGGCAACACCGGGGAGCTGTTTTTT. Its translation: CATAGPGGNTGELFF.

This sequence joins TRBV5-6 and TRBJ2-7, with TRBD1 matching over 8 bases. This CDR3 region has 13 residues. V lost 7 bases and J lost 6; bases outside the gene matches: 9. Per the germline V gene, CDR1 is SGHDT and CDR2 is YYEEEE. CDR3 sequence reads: CASGNPDRGEQYF. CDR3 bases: TGTGCCAGCGGCAATCCCGACAGGGGCGAGCAGTACTTC.

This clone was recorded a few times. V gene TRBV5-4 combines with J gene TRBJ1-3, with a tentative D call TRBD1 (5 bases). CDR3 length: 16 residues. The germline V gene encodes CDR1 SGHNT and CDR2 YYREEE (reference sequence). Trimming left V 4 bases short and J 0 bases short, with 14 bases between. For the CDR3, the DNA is TGTGCCAGCAGCCTCGCAGGGCCCACCTCTGGAAACACCATATATTTT. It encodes CASSLAGPTSGNTIYF.

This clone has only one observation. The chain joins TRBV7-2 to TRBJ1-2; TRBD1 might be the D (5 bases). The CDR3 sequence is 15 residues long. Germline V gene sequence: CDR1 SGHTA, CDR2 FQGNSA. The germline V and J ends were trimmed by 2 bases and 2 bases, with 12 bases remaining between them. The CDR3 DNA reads TGTGCCAGCAGCTTAAGGGGAGGGGAGAACTATGGCTACACCTTC. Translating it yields CASSLRGGENYGYTF.

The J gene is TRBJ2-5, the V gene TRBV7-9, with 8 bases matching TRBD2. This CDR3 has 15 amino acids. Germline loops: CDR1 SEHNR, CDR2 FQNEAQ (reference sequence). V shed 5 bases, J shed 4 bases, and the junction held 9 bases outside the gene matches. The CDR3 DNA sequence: TGTGCCAGCAGCCCAACCGGGACTAGGGGAGAGACCCAGTACTTC. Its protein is CASSPTGTRGETQYF.

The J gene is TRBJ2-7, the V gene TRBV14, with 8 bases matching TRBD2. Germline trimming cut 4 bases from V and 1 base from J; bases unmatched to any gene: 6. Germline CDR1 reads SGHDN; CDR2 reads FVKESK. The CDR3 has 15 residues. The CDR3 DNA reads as TGTGCCAGCAGCCGGCGGGAGGAGGTATCCTACGAGCAGTACTTC. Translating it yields CASSRREEVSYEQYF.

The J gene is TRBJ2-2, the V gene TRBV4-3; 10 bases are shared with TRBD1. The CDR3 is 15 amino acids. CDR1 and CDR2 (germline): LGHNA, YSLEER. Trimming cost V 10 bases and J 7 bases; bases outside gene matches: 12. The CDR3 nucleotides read TGCGCCAACCGGGACAGGGGAGGGGGGAACGGGGAGCTGTTTTTT. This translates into CANRDRGGGNGELFF.

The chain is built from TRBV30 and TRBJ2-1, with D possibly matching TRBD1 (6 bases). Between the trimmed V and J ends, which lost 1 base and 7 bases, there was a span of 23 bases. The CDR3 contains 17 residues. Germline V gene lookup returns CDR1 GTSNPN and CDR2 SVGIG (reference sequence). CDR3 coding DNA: TGTGCCTGGAGTGCAGAGGGTCTCAGGGGTAGTAGGAATGAGCAGTTCTTC. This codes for CAWSAEGLRGSRNEQFF.

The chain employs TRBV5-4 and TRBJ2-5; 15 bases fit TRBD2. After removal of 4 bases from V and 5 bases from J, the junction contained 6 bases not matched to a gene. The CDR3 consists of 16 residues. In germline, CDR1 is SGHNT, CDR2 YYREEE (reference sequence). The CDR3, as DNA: TGTGCCAGCAGCACGGGACTAGCGGGAGGTGGGGAGACCCAGTACTTC. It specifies CASSTGLAGGGETQYF.

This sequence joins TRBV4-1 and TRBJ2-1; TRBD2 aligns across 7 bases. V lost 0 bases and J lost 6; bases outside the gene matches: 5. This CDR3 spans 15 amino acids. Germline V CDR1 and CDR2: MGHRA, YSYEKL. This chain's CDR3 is CASSQDGLDSNEQFF. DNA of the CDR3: TGCGCCAGCAGCCAAGATGGACTAGACTCCAATGAGCAGTTCTTC.

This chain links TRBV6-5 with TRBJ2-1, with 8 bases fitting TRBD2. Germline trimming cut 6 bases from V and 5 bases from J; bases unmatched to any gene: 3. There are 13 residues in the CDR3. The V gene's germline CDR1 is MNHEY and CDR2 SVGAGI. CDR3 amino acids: CASRQLADNEQFF. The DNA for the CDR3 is TGTGCCAGCAGGCAACTAGCGGACAATGAGCAGTTCTTC.

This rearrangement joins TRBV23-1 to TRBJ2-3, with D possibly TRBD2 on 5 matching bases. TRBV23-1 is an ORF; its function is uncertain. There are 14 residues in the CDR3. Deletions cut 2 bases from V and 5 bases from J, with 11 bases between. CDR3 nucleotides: TGCGCCAGCAGTCAAGAAGCCCGGGGAGATACGCAGTATTTT. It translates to CASSQEARGDTQYF.

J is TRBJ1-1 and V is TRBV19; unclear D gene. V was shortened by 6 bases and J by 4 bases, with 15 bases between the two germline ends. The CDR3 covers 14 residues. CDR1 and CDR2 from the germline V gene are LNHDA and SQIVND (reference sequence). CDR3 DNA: TGTGCCAGTAGCTCCACAGAGTTCGGCACTGAAGCTTTCTTT. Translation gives CASSSTEFGTEAFF.

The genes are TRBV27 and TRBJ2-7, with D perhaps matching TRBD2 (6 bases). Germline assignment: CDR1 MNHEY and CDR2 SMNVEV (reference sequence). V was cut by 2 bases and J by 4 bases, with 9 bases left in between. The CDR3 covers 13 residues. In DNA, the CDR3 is TGTGCCAGCAGTTTAGTTGGGGGGTACGAGCAGTACTTC. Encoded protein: CASSLVGGYEQYF.

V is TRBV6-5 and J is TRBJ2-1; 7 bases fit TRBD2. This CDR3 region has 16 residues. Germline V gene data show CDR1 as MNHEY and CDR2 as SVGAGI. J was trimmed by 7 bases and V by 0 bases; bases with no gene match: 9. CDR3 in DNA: TGTGCCAGCAGTTACTCGGGACTACTTACGGGGAATGAGCAGTTCTTC. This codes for CASSYSGLLTGNEQFF.

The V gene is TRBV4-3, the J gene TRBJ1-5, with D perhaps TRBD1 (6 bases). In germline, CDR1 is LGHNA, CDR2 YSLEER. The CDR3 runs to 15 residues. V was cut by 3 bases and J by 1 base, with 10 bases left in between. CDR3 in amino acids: CASSQATGSNQPQHF. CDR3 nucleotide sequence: TGCGCCAGCAGCCAGGCAACAGGGAGCAATCAGCCCCAGCATTTT.